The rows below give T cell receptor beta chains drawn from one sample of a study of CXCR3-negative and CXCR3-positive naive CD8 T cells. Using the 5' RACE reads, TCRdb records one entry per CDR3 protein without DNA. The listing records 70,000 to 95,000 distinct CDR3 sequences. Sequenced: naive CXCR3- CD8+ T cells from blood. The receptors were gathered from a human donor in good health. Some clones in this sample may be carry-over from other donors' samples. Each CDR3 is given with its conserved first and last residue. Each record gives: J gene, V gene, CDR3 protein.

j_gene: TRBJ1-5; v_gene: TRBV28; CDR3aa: CASSLSMRAGSYQPQHF
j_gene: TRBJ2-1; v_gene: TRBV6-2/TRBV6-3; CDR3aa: CASAAFDATAKGQFF
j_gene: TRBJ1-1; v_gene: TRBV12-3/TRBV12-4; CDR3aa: CASSFLGGAGAFF
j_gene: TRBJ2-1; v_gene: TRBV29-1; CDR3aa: CSALGLAGLVEQFF
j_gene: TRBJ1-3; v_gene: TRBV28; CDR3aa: CASSLDRGGPGNTIYF
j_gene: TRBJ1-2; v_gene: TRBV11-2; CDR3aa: CASSEAGVRYGYTF
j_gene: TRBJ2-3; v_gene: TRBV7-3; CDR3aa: CASSFTGTLDTQYF
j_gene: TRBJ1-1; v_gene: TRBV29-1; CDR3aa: CSVEGEVNTEAFF
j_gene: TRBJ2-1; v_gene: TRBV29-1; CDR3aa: CSVEDLSGVEQFF
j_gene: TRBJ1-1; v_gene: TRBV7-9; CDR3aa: CASSPNGGLNTEAFF
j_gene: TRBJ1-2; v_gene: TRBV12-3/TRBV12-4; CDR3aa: CASMGTGATLRGYTF
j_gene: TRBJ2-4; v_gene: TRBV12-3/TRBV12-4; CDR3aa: CASSPGLENIQYF
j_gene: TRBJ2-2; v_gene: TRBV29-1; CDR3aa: CSALLAGDHTGELFF
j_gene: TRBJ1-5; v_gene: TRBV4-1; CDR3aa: CASSQDGIGGDQPQHF
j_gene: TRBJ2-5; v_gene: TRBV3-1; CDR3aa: CASSHGETVQETQYF
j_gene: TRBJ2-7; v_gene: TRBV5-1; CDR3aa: CASSYTGPGYEQYF
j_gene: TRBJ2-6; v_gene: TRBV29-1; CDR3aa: CSVLGQAISGANVLTF
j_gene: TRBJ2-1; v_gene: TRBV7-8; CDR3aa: CASSLATSGGYNEQFF